These 28 T cell receptor beta chains share one sample of origin, sequenced in a study of blood T cell repertoires in COVID-19. Sequencing was performed with immunoSEQ multiplex PCR; in TCRdb, only in-frame clones are kept and a portion is missing. The repertoire has about 150,000 clones, around 83% of them found once; the top ten carry about an eighth. Sequencing was carried out using peripheral blood. The receptors shown here come from a woman aged 60-75 years with COVID-19, enrolled during active disease.

This clone was counted many times. V usage is TRBV6-5 and J usage is TRBJ2-1; 8 nucleotides align to TRBD1. From germline, CDR1 is MNHEY and CDR2 SVGAGI. Unmatched junction bases numbered 11, after V lost 8 bases and J lost 5 bases. This CDR3 spans 15 amino acids. CDR3: CASPFSDRGNNEQFF. CDR3 nucleotide sequence: TGTGCCAGCCCTTTTTCTGACAGGGGAAACAATGAGCAGTTCTTC.

This clone came up once. V gene TRBV6-1 combines with J gene TRBJ1-5; 9 bases are shared with TRBD1. The J segment lost 10 bases and the V segment lost 1 base, leaving 8 bases of the junction unmatched. Per germline, CDR1 MNHNS and CDR2 SASEGT. This CDR3 contains 15 residues. CDR3 sequence reads: CASSEGTGGSDPQHF. The DNA of the CDR3 is TGTGCCAGCAGTGAAGGAACAGGGGGCTCGGATCCCCAGCATTTT.

The chain combines TRBV5-1 with TRBJ2-2, with D possibly being TRBD2 (6 bases). The CDR3 totals 16 residues. Germline assignment: CDR1 SGHRS and CDR2 YFSETQ. Trimming took off 9 bases at V and 0 bases at J, with 18 bases between the two ends. This CDR3 reads CATAGWWGPNTGELFF. CDR3 DNA: TGCGCCACCGCGGGATGGTGGGGACCGAACACCGGGGAGCTGTTTTTT.

The CDR3 sequence is CASSYAGVGNTIYF. CDR3 DNA sequence: TGTGCCAGCAGCTACGCGGGGGTCGGAAACACCATATATTTT. The chain joins TRBV7-9 to TRBJ1-3, with a tentative D call TRBD1 (5 bases). CDR1 and CDR2 from the germline V gene are SEHNR and FQNEAQ (reference sequence). V gave up 4 bases and J gave up 4 bases, with 11 bases separating them. The CDR3 covers 14 residues.

This sequence joins TRBV5-4 and TRBJ2-7; TRBD1 aligns across 9 bases. The CDR3 covers 16 residues. The J segment lost 0 bases and the V segment lost 4 bases, leaving 8 bases of the junction unmatched. Germline lookup yields CDR1 SGHNT and CDR2 YYREEE (reference sequence). The chain's CDR3 is CASSAITGGPSYEQYF. CDR3 in DNA: TGTGCCAGCAGCGCTATTACAGGGGGCCCCTCCTACGAGCAGTACTTC. Together with reference TRBV5-4 and TRBJ2-7, the CDR3 gives the full variable domain: ETGVTQSPTHLIKTRGQQVTLRCSSQSGHNTVSWYQQALGQGPQFIFQYYREEENGRGNFPPRFSGLQFPNYSSELNVNALELDDSALYLCASSAITGGPSYEQYFGPGTRLTVT.

V usage is TRBV5-1 and J usage is TRBJ1-2; D is perhaps TRBD1 (5 bases). The CDR3 length is 11 residues. Trimming shortened V by 3 bases and J by 5 bases, and 5 bases separated the two germline ends. Per germline, CDR1 SGHRS and CDR2 YFSETQ. CDR3 loop: CASSSGYGYTF. In DNA form, the CDR3 reads TGCGCCAGCAGCTCAGGGTATGGCTACACCTTC.

This chain uses TRBV7-3 with TRBJ1-2; no firm D call. Trimming took 6 bases from V and 5 from J, leaving 13 bases between them. The CDR3 extends over 13 amino acids. Germline values: CDR1 SGHTA, CDR2 FQGTGA. The CDR3 nucleotides are TGTGCCAGCAGTCCGGGCGGGTCATATGGCTACACCTTC. As protein: CASSPGGSYGYTF.

V and J are TRBV9 and TRBJ2-2; 11 nucleotides line up with TRBD2. Germline V lookup: CDR1 SGDLS, CDR2 YYNGEE. There are 17 residues in the CDR3. Trimming removed 4 bases from V and 5 bases from J; junction bases left unmatched: 10. The CDR3 DNA reads TGTGCCAGCAGCCCAACGGGACTAGCGGAACCAACCGGGGAGCTGTTTTTT. Its protein product is CASSPTGLAEPTGELFF.

The chain uses TRBV5-4 and TRBJ1-2; 10 bases are a match to TRBD1. CDR3 length equals 15 residues. V shed 0 bases, J shed 4 bases, and the junction held 3 bases outside the gene matches. Germline assignment: CDR1 SGHNT and CDR2 YYREEE (reference sequence). CDR3 loop: CASSLAGTGAYGYTF. CDR3 DNA: TGTGCCAGCAGCTTGGCCGGGACAGGGGCCTATGGCTACACCTTC.

V usage is TRBV7-9 and J usage is TRBJ2-7; the D gene is possibly TRBD1 (6 bases). CDR1 SEHNR and CDR2 FQNEAQ come from the germline V gene (reference sequence). The CDR3 loop spans 14 amino acids. V dropped 4 bases and J dropped 2 bases, with 12 bases sitting between them. The CDR3 DNA reads TGTGCCAGCAGCTCAGTGGGGGCAGCCTACGAGCAGTACGTC. Protein: CASSSVGAAYEQYV.

The chain combines TRBV10-1 with TRBJ1-6; D may be TRBD1 (5 bases). Looked up from germline, CDR1 is WNHNN and CDR2 is SYGVQD (reference sequence). V was shortened by 0 bases and J by 10 bases, with 13 bases between the two germline ends. This CDR3 has 15 amino acids. CDR3 sequence reads: CASSESKGLWSPLHF. The CDR3 DNA reads as TGCGCCAGCAGTGAGTCGAAGGGGCTTTGGTCACCCCTCCACTTT.

The chain employs TRBV7-9 and TRBJ2-7, with D possibly TRBD1 on 6 matching bases. CDR3 length: 16 residues. Trimming removed 3 bases at V and 4 bases at J, with 19 bases between. Per the germline V gene, CDR1 is SEHNR and CDR2 is FQNEAQ (reference sequence). In nucleotides, the CDR3 is TGTGCCAGCAGCTTGGGGGCCACAGGGAAGTCTTACGAGCAGTACTTC. It yields the protein CASSLGATGKSYEQYF.

The chain joins TRBV6-5 to TRBJ2-7; 9 nucleotides match TRBD2. Per germline, CDR1 MNHEY and CDR2 SVGAGI. V shed 5 bases and J 5 bases; nucleotides not matched to a gene: 4. This CDR3 region has 13 residues. CDR3 sequence reads: CASSPGLADEQYF. As DNA, the CDR3 is TGTGCCAGCAGTCCGGGACTAGCCGACGAGCAGTACTTC.

The chain couples TRBV4-1 to TRBJ1-5; D gene uncertain. The CDR3 contains 13 residues. V lost 3 bases and J 4 bases, leaving 7 bases between the germline ends. CDR1 and CDR2 (germline): MGHRA, YSYEKL. CDR3 amino acids: CASSHGENQPQHF. The CDR3 DNA sequence: TGCGCCAGCAGCCATGGGGAGAATCAGCCCCAGCATTTT.

This clone was seen only a few times. The chain uses TRBV6-5 and TRBJ1-1, with TRBD1 identical over 7 bases. After removal of 5 bases from V and 4 bases from J, the junction contained 4 bases not matched to a gene. CDR1 is MNHEY and CDR2 is SVGAGI in the germline V gene. This CDR3 comprises 13 residues. The CDR3 bases are TGTGCCAGCAGTACTCAGGGGGGCACTGAAGCTTTCTTT. Translation: CASSTQGGTEAFF.

V is TRBV5-6 and J is TRBJ2-7; TRBD2 agrees at 7 bases. From germline, CDR1 is SGHDT and CDR2 YYEEEE. V lost 5 bases, J lost 5 bases, and 10 bases stayed unmatched. CDR3 length equals 14 residues. The CDR3: CASRASGASNEQYF. The CDR3 DNA reads as TGTGCCAGCAGGGCCAGCGGGGCGTCCAACGAGCAGTACTTC.

This clone was found once. The genes are TRBV28 and TRBJ1-5; D gene uncertain. Germline-derived CDR1 and CDR2 are MDHEN and SYDVKM. V lost 9 bases and J 5 bases, leaving 14 bases between the germline ends. The CDR3 loop spans 13 amino acids. Here the CDR3 reads CASALYSDQPQHF. The CDR3 DNA sequence: TGTGCCAGTGCCCTGTACTCGGATCAGCCCCAGCATTTT.

As DNA, the CDR3 is TGTGCCAGCAGTTCGGACTCTCGTGGGAATGAGCAGTTCTTC. Its protein is CASSSDSRGNEQFF. The V gene is TRBV7-2, the J gene TRBJ2-1; the D gene is possibly TRBD2 (5 bases). The V and J ends lost 6 bases and 7 bases respectively, with 16 bases between them. The germline V gene encodes CDR1 SGHTA and CDR2 FQGNSA. CDR3 size: 14 residues. Looking up the rest from reference TRBV7-2 and TRBJ2-1 gives the full variable domain: GAGVSQSPSNKVTEKGKDVELRCDPISGHTALYWYRQSLGQGLEFLIYFQGNSAPDKSGLPSDRFSAERTGGSVSTLTIQRTQQEDSAVYLCASSSDSRGNEQFFGPGTRLTVL.

This clone has just a few counts. The gene calls are TRBV19 and TRBJ2-3, with D possibly being TRBD1 (6 bases). Deletions cut 6 bases from V and 6 bases from J, with 19 bases between. CDR3 size: 15 residues. The germline gives CDR1 LNHDA, CDR2 SQIVND (reference sequence). Here the CDR3 DNA reads TGTGCCAGTAGCAACCCAGGGGCTCAATCGGATACGCAGTATTTT. It translates to CASSNPGAQSDTQYF.

The rearrangement links TRBV14 to TRBJ2-1; TRBD1 matches 9 bases. Losses at the gene ends were 4 bases for V and 8 bases for J; bases not matched to a gene: 9. The CDR3 length is 15 residues. In germline, CDR1 is SGHDN, CDR2 FVKESK. CDR3 sequence reads: CASSRDRGMFDEQFF. The CDR3 DNA reads as TGTGCCAGCAGCCGAGACAGGGGGATGTTTGATGAGCAGTTCTTC.

The gene calls are TRBV6-5 and TRBJ2-7; D possibly corresponds to TRBD1 (5 bases). The V end was cut by 6 bases, the J end by 3 bases, with 9 bases between. This CDR3 has 12 amino acids. From germline, CDR1 is MNHEY and CDR2 SVGAGI. The CDR3 here is CASSRQFYEQYV. For the CDR3, the DNA is TGTGCCAGCAGCAGACAGTTCTACGAGCAGTACGTC.

V and J are TRBV24-1 and TRBJ2-1; TRBD2 is a possible D gene (5 bases). CDR1 KGHDR and CDR2 SFDVKD come from the germline V gene. This CDR3 contains 15 residues. The ends were cut back, 5 bases at V and 4 bases at J, with 14 bases in the middle. CDR3: CATSAPDEGYNEQFF. CDR3 DNA: TGTGCCACCAGTGCCCCCGATGAGGGATACAATGAGCAGTTCTTC.

V gene TRBV6-4 combines with J gene TRBJ2-5, with 10 nucleotides matching TRBD2. The junction had 7 bases not matched to a gene; V was cut back by 8 bases and J by 1 base. The CDR3 sequence is 15 residues long. The germline V gene encodes CDR1 MRHNA and CDR2 SNTAGT. The CDR3 sequence: CASQPSGSGQETQYF. CDR3 in DNA: TGTGCCAGCCAACCTAGCGGGAGTGGCCAAGAGACCCAGTACTTC.

A single count supports this clone. The chain joins TRBV7-6 to TRBJ2-3, with TRBD2 matching 8 bases. The CDR3 has 15 amino acids. The germline CDR1 and CDR2 sequences are SGHVS and FNYEAQ. V lost 6 bases to trimming and J lost 7 bases; unmatched junction nucleotides: 12. CDR3 sequence reads: CASSPTRGGNHTQYF. In DNA form, the CDR3 reads TGTGCCAGCAGTCCGACTCGGGGGGGAAATCATACGCAGTATTTT. Full variable domain (rest looked up from reference TRBV7-6 and TRBJ2-3): GAGVSQSPRYKVTKRGQDVALRCDPISGHVSLYWYRQALGQGPEFLTYFNYEAQQDKSGLPNDRFSAERPEGSISTLTIQRTEQRDSAMYRCASSPTRGGNHTQYFGPGTRLTVL.

There are many counts of this clone. The V gene is TRBV12-3 or TRBV12-4, the J gene TRBJ2-1; D unresolved. The CDR3 runs to 13 residues. Trimming cost V 6 bases and J 3 bases, with 9 bases left between them. The CDR3 reads CASSSEIYNEQFF. The CDR3, as DNA: TGTGCCAGCAGCTCGGAGATCTACAATGAGCAGTTCTTC.

V gene TRBV4-2 combines with J gene TRBJ2-1; 11 bases map to TRBD2. The CDR3 runs 16 residues. The trim removed 3 bases at V and 6 bases at J, leaving 7 bases unmatched. Germline CDR1 is LGHNA and CDR2 is YNFKEQ. DNA of the CDR3: TGTGCCAGCAGCCACGGTCTAGCGGGAGGCGTCAATGAGCAGTTCTTC. The encoded protein is CASSHGLAGGVNEQFF.

V and J are TRBV6-5 and TRBJ1-1; no clear D gene. The CDR3 totals 13 residues. The V end lost 4 bases, the J end lost 1 base, and 7 bases lay between the germline ends. CDR1 is MNHEY and CDR2 is SVGAGI in the germline V gene. CDR3 DNA: TGTGCCAGCAGTTCCACAGAGAACACTGAAGCTTTCTTT. Amino acid sequence: CASSSTENTEAFF.

The chain links TRBV6-5 to TRBJ2-2; D may be TRBD2 (5 bases). From germline, CDR1 is MNHEY and CDR2 SVGAGI. The CDR3 totals 14 residues. Trimming stripped 7 bases from V and 4 bases from J, with 13 bases between. Written as DNA, the CDR3 is TGTGCCAGCAAATCCGACTATAGCACCGGGGAGCTGTTTTTT. This sequence encodes CASKSDYSTGELFF.